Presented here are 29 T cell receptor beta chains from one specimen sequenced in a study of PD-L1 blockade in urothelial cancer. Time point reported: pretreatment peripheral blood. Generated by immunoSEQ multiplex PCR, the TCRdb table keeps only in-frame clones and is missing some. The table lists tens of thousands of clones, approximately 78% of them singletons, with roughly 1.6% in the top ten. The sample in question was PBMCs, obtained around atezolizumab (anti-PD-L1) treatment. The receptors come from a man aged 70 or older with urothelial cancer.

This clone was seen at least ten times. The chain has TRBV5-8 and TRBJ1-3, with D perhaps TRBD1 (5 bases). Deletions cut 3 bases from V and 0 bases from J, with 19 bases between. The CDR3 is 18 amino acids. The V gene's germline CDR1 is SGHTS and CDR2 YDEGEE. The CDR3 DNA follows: TGTGCCAGCAGCTGGGGGGGTCCGAGGATCTCCTCTGGAAACACCATATATTTT. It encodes CASSWGGPRISSGNTIYF.

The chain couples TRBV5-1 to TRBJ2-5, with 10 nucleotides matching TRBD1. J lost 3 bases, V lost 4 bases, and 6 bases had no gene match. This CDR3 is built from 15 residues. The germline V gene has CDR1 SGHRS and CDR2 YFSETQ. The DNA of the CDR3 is TGCGCCAGCAGCCCGGACGGGACAGGGGAAGAGACCCAGTACTTC. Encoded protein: CASSPDGTGEETQYF.

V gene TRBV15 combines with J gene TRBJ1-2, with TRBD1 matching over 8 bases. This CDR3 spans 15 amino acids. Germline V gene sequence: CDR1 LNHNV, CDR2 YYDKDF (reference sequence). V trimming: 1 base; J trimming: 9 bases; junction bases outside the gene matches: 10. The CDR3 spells CATSRGGGQVKRYTF. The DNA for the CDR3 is TGTGCCACCAGCAGAGGGGGGGGACAGGTGAAGCGCTACACCTTC.

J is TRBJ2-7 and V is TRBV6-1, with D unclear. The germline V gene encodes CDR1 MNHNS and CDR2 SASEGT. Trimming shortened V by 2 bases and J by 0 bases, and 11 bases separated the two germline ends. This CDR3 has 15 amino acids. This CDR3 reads CASSETSSSSYEQYF. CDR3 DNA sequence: TGTGCCAGCAGTGAAACATCCTCTAGCTCCTACGAGCAGTACTTC.

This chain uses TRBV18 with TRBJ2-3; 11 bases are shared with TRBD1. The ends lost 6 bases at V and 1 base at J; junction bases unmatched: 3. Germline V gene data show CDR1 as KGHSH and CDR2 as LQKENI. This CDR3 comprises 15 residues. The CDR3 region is CASSQGQGGTDTQYF. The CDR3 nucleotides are TGTGCCAGCTCCCAGGGACAGGGGGGCACAGATACGCAGTATTTT.

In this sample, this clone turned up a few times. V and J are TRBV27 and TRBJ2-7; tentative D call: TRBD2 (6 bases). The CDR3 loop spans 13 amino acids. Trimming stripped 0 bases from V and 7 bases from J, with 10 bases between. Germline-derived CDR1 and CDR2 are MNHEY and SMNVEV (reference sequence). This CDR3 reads CASSLSEGLEQYF. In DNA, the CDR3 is TGTGCCAGCAGTTTATCGGAGGGTTTGGAGCAGTACTTC.

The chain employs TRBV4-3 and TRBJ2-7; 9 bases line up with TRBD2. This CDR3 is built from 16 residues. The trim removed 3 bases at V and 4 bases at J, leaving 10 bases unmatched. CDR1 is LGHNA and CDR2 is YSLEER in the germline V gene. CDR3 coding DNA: TGCGCCAGCAGCCATGTCGCTGGCGGGAGGGAGTACGAGCAGTACTTC. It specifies CASSHVAGGREYEQYF.

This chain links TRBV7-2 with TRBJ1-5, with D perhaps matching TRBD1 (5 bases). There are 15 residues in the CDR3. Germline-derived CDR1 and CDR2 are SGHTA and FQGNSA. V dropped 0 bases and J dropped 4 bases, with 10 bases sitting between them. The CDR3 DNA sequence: TGTGCCAGCAGCTTAGCAGGGGCGCAGAATCAGCCCCAGCATTTT. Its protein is CASSLAGAQNQPQHF.

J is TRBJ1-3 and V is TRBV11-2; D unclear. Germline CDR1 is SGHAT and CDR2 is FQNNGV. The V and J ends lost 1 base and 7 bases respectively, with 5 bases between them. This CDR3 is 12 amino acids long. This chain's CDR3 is CASSLAPNTIYF. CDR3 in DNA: TGTGCCAGCAGCTTAGCCCCGAACACCATATATTTT.

CDR3 coding DNA: TGCGCCAGCAGTGATCCCGGTGGAGTAGGCTACGAGCAGTACTTC. As protein: CASSDPGGVGYEQYF. The chain links TRBV10-2 to TRBJ2-7; D is uncertain. There are 15 residues in the CDR3. V lost 3 bases and J 3 bases, leaving 15 bases between the germline ends. Per germline, CDR1 WSHSY and CDR2 SAAADI.

This CDR3 reads CASSPRASGQETQYF. The CDR3 coding sequence is TGTGCCAGCTCACCACGGGCTAGCGGCCAAGAGACCCAGTACTTC. The chain links TRBV18 to TRBJ2-5; 7 bases line up with TRBD2. Germline CDR1 reads KGHSH; CDR2 reads LQKENI. The CDR3 spans 15 residues. The V and J ends lost 1 base and 1 base, in that order; junction bases with no gene match: 3.

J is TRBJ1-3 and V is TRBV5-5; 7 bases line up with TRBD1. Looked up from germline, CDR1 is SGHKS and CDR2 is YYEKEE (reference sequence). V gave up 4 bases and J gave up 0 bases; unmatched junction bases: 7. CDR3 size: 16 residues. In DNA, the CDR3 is TGTGCCAGCAGCCTAGGACAGGCTTACTCTGGAAACACCATATATTTT. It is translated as CASSLGQAYSGNTIYF.

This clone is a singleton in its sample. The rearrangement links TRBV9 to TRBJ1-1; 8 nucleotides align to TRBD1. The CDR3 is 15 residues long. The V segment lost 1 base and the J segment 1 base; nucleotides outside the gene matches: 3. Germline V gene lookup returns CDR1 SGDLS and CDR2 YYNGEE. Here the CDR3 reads CASSVFGTGNTEAFF. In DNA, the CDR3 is TGTGCCAGCAGCGTATTTGGGACAGGGAACACTGAAGCTTTCTTT.

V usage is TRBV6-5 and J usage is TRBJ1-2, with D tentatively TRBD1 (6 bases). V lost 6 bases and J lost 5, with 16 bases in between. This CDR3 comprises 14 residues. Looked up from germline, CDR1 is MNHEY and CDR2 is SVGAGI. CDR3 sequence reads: CASRYKDSFYGYTF. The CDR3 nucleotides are TGTGCCAGCAGATATAAGGACAGTTTTTATGGCTACACCTTC.

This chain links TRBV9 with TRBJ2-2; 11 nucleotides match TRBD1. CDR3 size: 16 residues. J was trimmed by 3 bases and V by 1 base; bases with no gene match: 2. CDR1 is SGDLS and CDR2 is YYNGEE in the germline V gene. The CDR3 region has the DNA TGTGCCAGCAGCGTATGGACAGGGGGCCACACCGGGGAGCTGTTTTTT. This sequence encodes CASSVWTGGHTGELFF.

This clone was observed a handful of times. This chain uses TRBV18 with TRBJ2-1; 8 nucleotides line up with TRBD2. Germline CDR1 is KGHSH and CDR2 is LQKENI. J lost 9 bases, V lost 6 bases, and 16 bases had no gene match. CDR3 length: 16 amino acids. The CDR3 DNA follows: TGTGCCAGCTCCCTTCGGGGGGGGCTGAGTAATACTGAGCAGTTCTTC. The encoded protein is CASSLRGGLSNTEQFF.

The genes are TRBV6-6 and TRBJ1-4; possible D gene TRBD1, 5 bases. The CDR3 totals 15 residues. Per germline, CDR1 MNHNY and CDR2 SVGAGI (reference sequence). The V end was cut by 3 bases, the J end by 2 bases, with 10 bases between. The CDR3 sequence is CASSYSGDTNEKLFF. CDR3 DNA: TGTGCCAGCAGTTATTCGGGGGATACTAATGAAAAACTGTTTTTT.

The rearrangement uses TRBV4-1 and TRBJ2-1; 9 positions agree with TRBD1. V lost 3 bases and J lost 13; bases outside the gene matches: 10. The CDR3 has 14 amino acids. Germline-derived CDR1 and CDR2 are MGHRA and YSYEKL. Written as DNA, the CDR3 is TGCGCCAGCAGCCAGAGACAGGGGGTGGGGTCACAGTTCTTC. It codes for CASSQRQGVGSQFF.

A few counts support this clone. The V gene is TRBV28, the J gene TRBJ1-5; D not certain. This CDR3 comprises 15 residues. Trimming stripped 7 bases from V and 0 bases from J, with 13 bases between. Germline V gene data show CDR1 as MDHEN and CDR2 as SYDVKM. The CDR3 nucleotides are TGTGCCAGCAAATTAGGAGGATATAGCAATCAGCCCCAGCATTTT. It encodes CASKLGGYSNQPQHF.

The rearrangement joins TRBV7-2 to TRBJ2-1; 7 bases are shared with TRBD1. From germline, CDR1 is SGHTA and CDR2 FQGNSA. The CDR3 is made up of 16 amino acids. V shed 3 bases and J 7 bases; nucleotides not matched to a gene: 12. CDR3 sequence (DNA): TGTGCCAGCAGCTTTTACGGGACAGACGTACGGAATGAGCAGTTCTTC. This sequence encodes CASSFYGTDVRNEQFF.

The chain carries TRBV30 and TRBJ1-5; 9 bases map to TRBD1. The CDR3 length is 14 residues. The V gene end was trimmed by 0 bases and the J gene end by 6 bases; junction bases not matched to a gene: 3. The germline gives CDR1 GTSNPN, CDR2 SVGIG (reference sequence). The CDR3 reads CAWSVLGQGQPQHF. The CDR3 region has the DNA TGTGCCTGGAGTGTTTTGGGACAGGGTCAGCCCCAGCATTTT.

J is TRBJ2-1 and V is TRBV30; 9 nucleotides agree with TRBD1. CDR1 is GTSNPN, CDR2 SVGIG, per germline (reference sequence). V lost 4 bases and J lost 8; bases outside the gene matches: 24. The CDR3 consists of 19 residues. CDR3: CAWTSRDRASLWTGDEQFF. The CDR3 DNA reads TGTGCCTGGACCAGCAGGGACAGGGCTTCCTTGTGGACCGGTGATGAGCAGTTCTTC.

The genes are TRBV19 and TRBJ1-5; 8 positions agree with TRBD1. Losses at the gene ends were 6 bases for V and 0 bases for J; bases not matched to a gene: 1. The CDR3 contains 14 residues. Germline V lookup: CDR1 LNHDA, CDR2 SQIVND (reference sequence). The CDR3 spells CASRTGASNQPQHF. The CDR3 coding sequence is TGTGCCAGTAGGACAGGGGCTAGCAATCAGCCCCAGCATTTT.

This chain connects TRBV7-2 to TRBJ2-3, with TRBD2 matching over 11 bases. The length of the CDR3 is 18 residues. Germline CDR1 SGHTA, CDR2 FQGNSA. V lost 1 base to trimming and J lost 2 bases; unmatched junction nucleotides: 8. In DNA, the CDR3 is TGTGCCAGCAGCTTAGGGGGGACTAGCGGAGCCTACACAGATACGCAGTATTTT. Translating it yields CASSLGGTSGAYTDTQYF. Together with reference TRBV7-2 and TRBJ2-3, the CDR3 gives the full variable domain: GAGVSQSPSNKVTEKGKDVELRCDPISGHTALYWYRQSLGQGLEFLIYFQGNSAPDKSGLPSDRFSAERTGGSVSTLTIQRTQQEDSAVYLCASSLGGTSGAYTDTQYFGPGTRLTVL.

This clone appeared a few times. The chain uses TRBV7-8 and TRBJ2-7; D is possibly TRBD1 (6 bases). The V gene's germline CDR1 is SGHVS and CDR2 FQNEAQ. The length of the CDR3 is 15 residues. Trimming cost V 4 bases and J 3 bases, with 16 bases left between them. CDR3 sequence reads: CASSSYGTTYYEQYF. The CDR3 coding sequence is TGTGCCAGCAGCTCCTACGGGACAACATACTACGAGCAGTACTTC.

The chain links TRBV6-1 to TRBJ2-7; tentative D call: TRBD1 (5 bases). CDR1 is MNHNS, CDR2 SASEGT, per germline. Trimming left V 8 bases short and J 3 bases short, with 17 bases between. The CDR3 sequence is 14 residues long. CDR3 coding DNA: TGTGCCAGCTCCTTTTGGCAGGGTGACTACGAGCAGTACTTC. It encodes CASSFWQGDYEQYF.

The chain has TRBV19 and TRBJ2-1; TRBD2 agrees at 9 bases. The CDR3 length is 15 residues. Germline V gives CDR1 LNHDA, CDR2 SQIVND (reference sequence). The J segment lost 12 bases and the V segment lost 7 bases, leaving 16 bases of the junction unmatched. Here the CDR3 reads CASTVTGTSSQGQFF. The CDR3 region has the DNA TGTGCCAGTACCGTTACCGGGACTAGCTCTCAAGGGCAGTTCTTC.

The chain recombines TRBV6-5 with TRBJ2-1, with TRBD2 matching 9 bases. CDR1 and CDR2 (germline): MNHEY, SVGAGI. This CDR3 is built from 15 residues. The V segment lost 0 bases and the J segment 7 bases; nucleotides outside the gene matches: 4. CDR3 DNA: TGTGCCAGCAGTTACTCGAGCGGGGGGCGGAATGAGCAGTTCTTC. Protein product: CASSYSSGGRNEQFF.

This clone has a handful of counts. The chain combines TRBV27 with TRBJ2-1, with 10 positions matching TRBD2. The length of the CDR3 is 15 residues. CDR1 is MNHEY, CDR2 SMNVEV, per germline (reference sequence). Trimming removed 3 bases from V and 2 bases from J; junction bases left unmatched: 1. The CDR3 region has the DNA TGTGCCAGCAGTTTTACTAGCGGGGCCTACAATGAGCAGTTCTTC. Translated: CASSFTSGAYNEQFF.